This TCR beta chain was profiled in a study of T cell responses to AZD1222 COVID-19 vaccine. This clone is a singleton in its sample. This CDR3 is 15 amino acids long. V was pared by 6 bases and J by 6 bases, with 10 bases of the junction left unmatched. Per the germline V gene, CDR1 is WSHSY and CDR2 is SAAADI. This table comes from immunoSEQ multiplex PCR, and its TCRdb copy is limited to in-frame clones, with some not included. Of roughly 100,000 clones listed, less than 95% are singletons. Sequencing used peripheral blood, obtained on day 0 of AZD1222 vaccination. The receptor's source is an adult in good health. The chain couples TRBV10-2 to TRBJ1-1, with 10 bases fitting TRBD1. In nucleotides, the CDR3 is TGCGCCAGCAGGGGACAGGGGAGTTTTTTCGCTGAAGCTTTCTTT. Residues: CASRGQGSFFAEAFF.